These 27 T cell receptor beta chains were all obtained from the same sample, sequenced in a study of molecular identifiers for immune sequencing clone quantification. TCRdb reprocessed the PCR reads with MiXCR, giving one entry per CDR3 protein. The sample includes some 650,000 distinct CDR3 sequences, 15% to 20% of them seen just once. The sequencing sample was made of naive CD8+ T cells from blood, with Jurkat cell RNA spiked in. Subset described: FACS-sorted CD8+CD4-CCR7+CD45RA+ naive T cells. The receptors here all came from a human donor in good health. Some libraries in this study had Jurkat cell RNA spiked in.

On this clonotype itself: A much larger clone differs from this one at a single base, so this may be a read error. As DNA, the CDR3 is TGCGCCAGCAGCCAAGTAGAGAGGCCCAACGAGCAGTACTTC. Encoded protein: CASSQVERPNEQYF. The chain couples TRBV4-1 to TRBJ2-7; D gene unclear. Germline V gene lookup returns CDR1 MGHRA and CDR2 YSYEKL. This CDR3 is built from 14 residues. Trimming left V 1 base short and J 5 bases short, with 12 bases between.

This chain uses TRBV7-6 with TRBJ2-5, with 7 bases fitting TRBD2. CDR1 is SGHVS, CDR2 FNYEAQ, per germline. The V segment lost 2 bases and the J segment 5 bases; nucleotides outside the gene matches: 5. The CDR3 consists of 14 residues. The CDR3 sequence: CASSLSGGPETQYF. As DNA, the CDR3 is TGTGCCAGCAGCTTATCGGGGGGTCCCGAGACCCAGTACTTC.

This clonotype came up many times. This chain joins TRBV2 and TRBJ1-2; TRBD1 is a possible D gene (6 bases). V was shortened by 6 bases and J by 2 bases, with 13 bases between the two germline ends. CDR3 length equals 14 residues. Germline CDR1 is SNHLY and CDR2 is FYNNEI. CDR3: CASRVYQGNYGYTF. DNA for the CDR3: TGTGCCAGCAGAGTGTATCAGGGGAACTATGGCTACACCTTC.

To note about this clonotype: This clone may be a read error of a much larger clone one base away. The chain has TRBV5-8 and TRBJ1-2, with 9 nucleotides matching TRBD1. The CDR3 covers 19 residues. Germline loops: CDR1 SGHTS, CDR2 YDEGEE. CDR3 loop: CAGSFLRDRVRSTDYGYTF. The DNA of the CDR3 is TGTGCCGGCAGCTTTCTCCGGGACAGGGTCCGTTCGACTGACTATGGCTACACCTTC.

In its sample, this clonotype was seen many times. The rearrangement links TRBV7-8 to TRBJ1-1; D not certain. V was pared by 4 bases and J by 4 bases, with 13 bases between. This CDR3 comprises 14 residues. Germline V lookup: CDR1 SGHVS, CDR2 FQNEAQ. The CDR3 bases are TGTGCCAGCAGCTCCGTTGGGCTTGGCACTGAAGCTTTCTTT. This translates into CASSSVGLGTEAFF.

This clonotype has a count of ten or more. The V call is TRBV7-9, the J call TRBJ2-1; 8 bases line up with TRBD2. With 5 bases clipped from V and 2 bases from J, the junction kept 5 bases outside the gene matches. Germline V CDR1 and CDR2: SEHNR, FQNEAQ (reference sequence). The CDR3 covers 15 residues. The CDR3 DNA reads TGTGCCAGCAGCACGAGCGGGGGACCCTACAATGAGCAGTTCTTC. Translated, it gives CASSTSGGPYNEQFF.

For this clonotype: Given the absence of the conserved phenylalanine or tryptophan at the CDR3 end, a read error is likely. The chain carries TRBV10-3 and TRBJ2-3; 9 bases line up with TRBD1. V lost 0 bases, J lost 4 bases, and 14 bases stayed unmatched. The CDR3 runs to 19 residues. CDR1 is ENHRY and CDR2 is SYGVKD in the germline V gene. The CDR3 is CAISESINWGQGSSDTQYY. The DNA of the CDR3 is TGTGCCATCAGTGAGTCAATTAACTGGGGACAGGGTTCTTCAGATACGCAGTATTAT.

This clonotype occurred a few times. The chain couples TRBV19 to TRBJ1-2; no definite D call. There are 12 residues in the CDR3. V dropped 1 base and J dropped 8 bases, with 8 bases sitting between them. Germline V gene sequence: CDR1 LNHDA, CDR2 SQIVND (reference sequence). The CDR3 region has the DNA TGTGCCAGTAGTATAGGACGCGCGGGCTACACCTTC. It specifies CASSIGRAGYTF.

To note about this clonotype: One base away lies a much larger clone, so this may be a sequencing read error. The chain combines TRBV27 with TRBJ1-5; tentatively, D is TRBD1 (6 bases). The CDR3 sequence is 12 residues long. Germline CDR1 MNHEY, CDR2 SMNVEV (reference sequence). The CDR3 bases are TGTGTCAGCAGTACACAGGGTCAGCCCCAGCATTTT. This encodes CVSSTQGQPQHF.

This clonotype has at least ten counts. V gene TRBV9 combines with J gene TRBJ2-1; D uncertain. The ends were cut back, 0 bases at V and 0 bases at J, with 7 bases in the middle. Germline V gene data show CDR1 as SGDLS and CDR2 as YYNGEE. CDR3 length: 15 amino acids. CDR3 loop: CASSVDGDSYNEQFF. As DNA, the CDR3 is TGTGCCAGCAGCGTAGACGGAGACTCCTACAATGAGCAGTTCTTC.

The chain carries TRBV20-1 and TRBJ2-7; TRBD2 is a possible D gene (6 bases). The CDR3 sequence is 13 residues long. Trimming cost V 1 base and J 2 bases, with 9 bases left between them. CDR1 and CDR2 from the germline V gene are DFQATT and SNEGSKA (reference sequence). CDR3 in DNA: TGCAGTGCTAGAGCGGCGGGGCCCTACGAGCAGTACTTC. Translating gives CSARAAGPYEQYF.

The chain combines TRBV19 with TRBJ2-3; D remains ambiguous. The V end lost 6 bases, the J end lost 0 bases, and 16 bases lay between the germline ends. Germline V gene data show CDR1 as LNHDA and CDR2 as SQIVND (reference sequence). This CDR3 spans 16 amino acids. The CDR3 protein is CASSPSPGRSTDTQYF. In DNA, the CDR3 is TGTGCCAGTAGCCCGAGCCCCGGCAGGAGCACAGATACGCAGTATTTT.

As for this clonotype: Since a much larger clone is just one base distant, this may be a read error. This CDR3 is CASSLQMTGTRNEQFF. The CDR3 coding sequence is TGTGCCAGCAGCTTACAGATGACCGGCACCCGCAATGAGCAGTTCTTC. This rearrangement joins TRBV7-9 to TRBJ2-1, with D unresolved. V was trimmed by 2 bases and J by 6 bases, leaving 17 bases between them. The germline gives CDR1 SEHNR, CDR2 FQNEAQ (reference sequence). The CDR3 consists of 16 residues. The variable domain in full, completed from reference TRBV7-9 and TRBJ2-1, reads DTGVSQNPRHKITKRGQNVTFRCDPISEHNRLYWYRQTLGQGPEFLTYFQNEAQLEKSRLLSDRFSAERPKGSFSTLEIQRTEQGDSAMYLCASSLQMTGTRNEQFFGPGTRLTVL.

This clonotype was recorded many times. V and J are TRBV2 and TRBJ2-7; D gene uncertain. Germline CDR1 reads SNHLY; CDR2 reads FYNNEI. Trimming cost V 6 bases and J 1 base, with 10 bases left between them. CDR3 length: 13 residues. The CDR3 nucleotides are TGTGCCAGCAGCCAGTCCCGGTCCTACGAGCAGTACTTC. Its translation: CASSQSRSYEQYF.

V and J are TRBV27 and TRBJ2-1; the D is unclear. The CDR3 totals 15 residues. CDR1 is MNHEY and CDR2 is SMNVEV in the germline V gene (reference sequence). V lost 5 bases, J lost 5 bases, and 16 bases lay in between. The CDR3 region has the DNA TGTGCCAGCAGTCCATCCCGGGCTATAGACAATGAGCAGTTCTTC. The encoded protein is CASSPSRAIDNEQFF.

This clonotype was seen many times. The V call is TRBV4-3, the J call TRBJ2-7; 10 positions agree with TRBD2. Germline CDR1 reads LGHNA; CDR2 reads YSLEER. V lost 1 base and J lost 3; bases outside the gene matches: 0. This CDR3 is 14 amino acids long. The DNA of the CDR3 is TGCGCCAGCAGCCAAGCTAGCGGGAGCTACGAGCAGTACTTC. Translation gives CASSQASGSYEQYF.

Ten or more counts support this clonotype. The J gene is TRBJ2-3, the V gene TRBV28; 9 positions match TRBD2. Germline trimming cut 1 base from V and 0 bases from J; bases unmatched to any gene: 5. The CDR3 is 17 amino acids. Germline V lookup: CDR1 MDHEN, CDR2 SYDVKM. CDR3 sequence (DNA): TGTGCCAGCAGTTTATTGGTAGCGGGAGTGAGCACAGATACGCAGTATTTT. This sequence encodes CASSLLVAGVSTDTQYF.

This clonotype was found many times. The rearrangement uses TRBV6-2 or TRBV6-3 and TRBJ2-5; no clear D gene. Trimming stripped 4 bases from V and 0 bases from J, with 12 bases between. The CDR3 is made up of 15 amino acids. Germline lookup yields CDR1 MNHEY and CDR2 SVGEGT. CDR3 residues: CASSSFDKYQETQYF. The DNA of the CDR3 is TGTGCCAGCAGTTCCTTCGACAAGTACCAAGAGACCCAGTACTTC.

The chain couples TRBV3-1 to TRBJ1-1; D gene unclear. The CDR3 spans 13 residues. CDR1 is LGHDT, CDR2 YNNKEL, per germline (reference sequence). V lost 1 base to trimming and J lost 6 bases, with 9 bases between them. The CDR3 is CASSQGVEAEAFF. DNA for the CDR3: TGTGCCAGCAGCCAAGGAGTGGAGGCTGAAGCTTTCTTT.

This clonotype showed up just a few times. The chain joins TRBV19 to TRBJ1-5; D not resolved. The CDR3 extends over 15 amino acids. Trimming pared 1 base from V and 0 bases from J, leaving 7 bases between. Germline V CDR1 and CDR2: LNHDA, SQIVND (reference sequence). For the CDR3, the DNA is TGTGCCAGTAGTATAGGGCAGCTTAGCAATCAGCCCCAGCATTTT. This codes for CASSIGQLSNQPQHF.

This clonotype has a handful of counts. This chain uses TRBV12-3 or TRBV12-4 with TRBJ2-7; either TRBD1 or TRBD2 may fit D (5 bases each). CDR3 length equals 14 residues. Trimming took off 5 bases at V and 2 bases at J, with 13 bases between the two ends. CDR3 DNA: TGTGCCAGCAGTCTTCCGGGACGGGCCTACGAGCAGTACTTC. Residues: CASSLPGRAYEQYF.

This clonotype was seen only a few times. The V and J genes are TRBV5-1 and TRBJ2-7, with D possibly matching TRBD2 (6 bases). Per the germline V gene, CDR1 is SGHRS and CDR2 is YFSETQ. The CDR3 runs 14 residues. Trimming cost V 1 base and J 7 bases, with 15 bases left between them. The DNA of the CDR3 is TGCGCCAGCAGCTTGAACACGGGAGATCGGGAGCAGTACTTC. Translated: CASSLNTGDREQYF. The variable domain in full, completed from reference TRBV5-1 and TRBJ2-7, reads KAGVTQTPRYLIKTRGQQVTLSCSPISGHRSVSWYQQTPGQGLQFLFEYFSETQRNKGNFPGRFSGRQFSNSRSEMNVSTLELGDSALYLCASSLNTGDREQYFGPGTRLTVT.

V and J are TRBV12-3 or TRBV12-4 and TRBJ2-3; 12 bases map to TRBD2. The CDR3 contains 16 residues. V lost 5 bases and J lost 2; bases outside the gene matches: 5. CDR3 region: CASSHRTSGVTDTQYF. Here the CDR3 DNA reads TGTGCCAGCAGTCACAGGACTAGCGGGGTCACAGATACGCAGTATTTT.

This clonotype was counted ten times or more. The chain carries TRBV11-2 and TRBJ2-1; D is uncertain. The CDR3 is 14 residues long. The V gene lost 4 bases and the J gene lost 4 bases, with 11 bases spanning the gap. Looked up from germline, CDR1 is SGHAT and CDR2 is FQNNGV. The CDR3 protein is CASSSPTVYNEQFF. CDR3 DNA sequence: TGTGCCAGCAGCTCCCCTACGGTGTACAATGAGCAGTTCTTC.

About this clonotype: One base away lies a much larger clone, so this may be a sequencing read error. The chain joins TRBV27 to TRBJ2-2, with a possible D match to TRBD2 (5 bases). The CDR3 contains 15 residues. Germline V gene data show CDR1 as MNHEY and CDR2 as SMNVEV (reference sequence). V gave up 5 bases and J gave up 6 bases, with 16 bases separating them. The CDR3 sequence is CASSHTSYPSGELFF. The CDR3, as DNA: TGTGCCAGCAGTCACACTAGTTACCCGTCCGGGGAGCTGTTTTTT.

The genes are TRBV7-9 and TRBJ2-5; D remains ambiguous. The CDR3 spans 14 residues. Germline V gives CDR1 SEHNR, CDR2 FQNEAQ (reference sequence). Trimming took off 2 bases at V and 3 bases at J, with 10 bases between the two ends. CDR3 sequence (DNA): TGTGCCAGCAGCTTACCGAACCAAAAAGAGACCCAGTACTTC. It yields the protein CASSLPNQKETQYF.

This clonotype was observed many times. The J gene is TRBJ2-7, the V gene TRBV5-1; a weak D match, TRBD2 (6 bases). Trimming took 4 bases from V and 3 from J, leaving 8 bases between them. The CDR3 is made up of 12 amino acids. Germline CDR1 SGHRS, CDR2 YFSETQ. CDR3 in amino acids: CASSEDYYEQYF. In DNA, the CDR3 is TGCGCCAGCAGCGAGGACTACTACGAGCAGTACTTC.